The following is a T cell receptor (beta chain) sequence with its context. CDR1 is GTSNPN and CDR2 is SVGIG in the germline V gene (reference sequence). The CDR3 runs 13 residues. With V trimmed by 5 bases and J by 3 bases, 1 base remained unmatched. 13 Jbeta primers and 60 Vbeta primers were used for the PCR. Only in-frame clones appear in the TCRdb table, and some are missing; sequencing was by immunoSEQ multiplex PCR. The sample gives some 200,000 clones, 70% to 90% of which show up once; about 2.2% is in the top ten. The data were obtained in a study of cytomegalovirus exposure and HLA in healthy donors.

Sample: PBMCs. This chain uses TRBV30 with TRBJ2-5, with 12 nucleotides matching TRBD2. The sequence came from a woman in her twenties or thirties in good health and CMV-seronegative. This CDR3 reads CAWRTSGEETQYF. CDR3 in DNA: TGTGCCTGGCGGACTAGCGGGGAAGAGACCCAGTACTTC. Supplemented by reference TRBV30 and TRBJ2-5, the full variable domain reads SQTIHQWPATLVQPVGSPLSLECTVEGTSNPNLYWYRQAAGRGLQLLFYSVGIGQISSEVPQNLSASRPQDRQFILSSKKLLLSDSGFYLCAWRTSGEETQYFGPGTRLLVL.